The 5 T cell receptor beta chains presented below share a single source sample, sequenced in a study of molecular identifiers for immune sequencing clone quantification. TCRdb re-called the PCR reads with MiXCR, one entry per CDR3 protein. The data contain over 60,000 distinct CDR3 sequences, around 20% of them seen just once; the ten biggest clones take up around 1.4%. Sequenced sample: naive CD8+ T cells from blood, with Jurkat cell RNA spiked in. Documented subset: FACS-sorted CD8+CD4-CCR7+CD45RA+ naive T cells. Receptors were obtained from a human donor in good health. Some libraries in this study had Jurkat cell RNA spiked in.

This sequence joins TRBV19 and TRBJ1-2, with unresolved D. Deletions cut 7 bases from V and 2 bases from J, with 26 bases between. CDR3 length: 18 residues. Germline V CDR1 and CDR2: LNHDA, SQIVND (reference sequence). CDR3 region: CASIGPERAGDFNYGYTF. CDR3 DNA: TGTGCCAGTATCGGGCCGGAGAGGGCAGGAGACTTCAACTATGGCTACACCTTC. Full variable domain (rest looked up from reference TRBV19 and TRBJ1-2): DGGITQSPKYLFRKEGQNVTLSCEQNLNHDAMYWYRQDPGQGLRLIYYSQIVNDFQKGDIAEGYSVSREKKESFPLTVTSAQKNPTAFYLCASIGPERAGDFNYGYTFGSGTRLTVV.

The chain recombines TRBV5-4 with TRBJ2-1, with 7 bases lining up with TRBD2. The V and J ends lost 0 bases and 7 bases, in that order; junction bases with no gene match: 10. CDR1 and CDR2 (germline): SGHNT, YYREEE (reference sequence). The CDR3 length is 16 residues. In DNA form, the CDR3 reads TGTGCCAGCAGCTTGGATTCACGGGAGGAGGGGAATGAGCAGTTCTTC. As protein: CASSLDSREEGNEQFF.

This clonotype was observed a handful of times. The V gene is TRBV20-1, the J gene TRBJ2-7; no clear D gene. Germline V gene sequence: CDR1 DFQATT, CDR2 SNEGSKA (reference sequence). CDR3 length equals 14 residues. Trimming took off 0 bases at V and 4 bases at J, with 13 bases between the two ends. This CDR3 reads CSARDISQNYEQYF. As DNA, the CDR3 is TGCAGTGCTAGAGATATTTCACAGAATTACGAGCAGTACTTC.

This clonotype was seen ten or more times. This chain uses TRBV4-1 with TRBJ2-1; the match to TRBD2 covers 13 bases. V was clipped by 4 bases and J by 8 bases; unmatched bases: 8. The CDR3 totals 16 residues. The V gene's germline CDR1 is MGHRA and CDR2 YSYEKL. For the CDR3, the DNA is TGCGCCAGCAGCCCCCGCGGGACTAGCGGGAATGATGAGCAGTTCTTC. Amino acid sequence: CASSPRGTSGNDEQFF.

This clonotype turned up a few times. Its ends do not fully match the called genes, so a read error is possible. The chain links TRBV2 to TRBJ2-2; 11 bases align to TRBD2. Germline V gene data show CDR1 as SNHLY and CDR2 as FYNNEI. This CDR3 is 17 amino acids long. The CDR3 DNA reads TGTGCCAGCAGTCTTAGACTAGCGGGATCGGGCACCGGGGAGCCGTTTTTT. Protein: CASSLRLAGSGTGEPFF.